This is a list of T cell receptor beta chains from one sample in a study of shared clonotypes between healthy human individuals. Measured with immunoSEQ multiplex PCR; TCRdb has only the in-frame clones, and not every one. The table lists about 2.4 million clones, 80% to 95% of them singletons, with approximately 0.35% in the top ten. Sample: naive CD4+ T cells from PBMCs. These receptors were obtained from a young man in good health. Some clones in this sample may be carry-over from other donors' samples. Each CDR3 is given with its conserved first and last residue. Each record gives: CDR3 protein, clone size, J gene, V gene. A clone size is listed for some rows: how often the clone was seen (once, few, many), or a class if it is expanded.

cdr3_aa: CARNSPHLAGGFGTDTQYF; clone_size: -; j_call: TRBJ2-3; v_call: TRBV5-3
cdr3_aa: CASSYSRQGAYEQYF; clone_size: -; j_call: TRBJ2-7; v_call: TRBV6-6
cdr3_aa: CASSPPKGNPEAFF; clone_size: few; j_call: TRBJ1-1; v_call: TRBV18
cdr3_aa: CASRPSGATNEKLFF; clone_size: -; j_call: TRBJ1-4; v_call: TRBV5-1
cdr3_aa: CASSFPHRGKDEQFF; clone_size: -; j_call: TRBJ2-1; v_call: TRBV28
cdr3_aa: CASSRAGGPGEQFF; clone_size: -; j_call: TRBJ2-1; v_call: TRBV19
cdr3_aa: CASSLGEKLFF; clone_size: -; j_call: TRBJ1-4; v_call: TRBV28
cdr3_aa: CSVTTGHETQYF; clone_size: -; j_call: TRBJ2-5; v_call: TRBV29-1
cdr3_aa: CASNFPPRTSGRSGETQYF; clone_size: once; j_call: TRBJ2-5; v_call: TRBV6-4
cdr3_aa: CASSLGTGNEKLFF; clone_size: -; j_call: TRBJ1-4; v_call: TRBV5-1